What follows is one T cell receptor (beta chain) and its context. This record comes from a study of OX40 agonist ivuxolimab in advanced cancers. The method was immunoSEQ multiplex PCR; TCRdb's version includes in-frame clones alone and lacks a portion of them. The data hold about 37,000 clones, with approximately 87% observed a single time. V lost 0 bases to trimming and J lost 9 bases, with 15 bases between them. The length of the CDR3 is 15 residues. The germline CDR1 and CDR2 sequences are SGHDN and FVKESK. No patient had autoimmune disease or received systemic immunosuppression. On cycle 4 day 1 and cycle 7 day 1, as well as at baseline, blood was sampled.

The sample was CD4+ or CD8+ T cells sorted from blood, taken in a trial of the OX40 agonist ivuxolimab. This sequence was found in an adult with an advanced solid tumor such as melanoma, head and neck, liver or kidney cancer. The rearrangement uses TRBV14 and TRBJ2-1; no firm D call. The CDR3 bases are TGTGCCAGCAGCCAAGACATCCCGGGTGTAGGTGAGCAGTTCTTC. As protein: CASSQDIPGVGEQFF. The whole variable domain, remainder taken from reference TRBV14 and TRBJ2-1, is EAGVTQFPSHSVIEKGQTVTLRCDPISGHDNLYWYRRVMGKEIKFLLHFVKESKQDESGMPNNRFLAERTGGTYSTLKVQPAELEDSGVYFCASSQDIPGVGEQFFGPGTRLTVL.